This T cell receptor beta chain was observed in a study of CD8+CD57+ T cells in acquired aplastic anemia. TCR beta VDJ and CDR3 profiles were obtained from a genomic DNA template. TCRdb re-derived calls from the reads in MiXCR, one entry per CDR3 protein. The table has about 240,000 distinct CDR3 sequences, around half seen once. Details on this clonotype: One end of the junction is discordant with germline, which a read error may explain.

Germline lookup yields CDR1 MDHEN and CDR2 SYDVKM. The CDR3 totals 13 residues. All patients picked for sequencing had shown, by flow cytometry, an expansion of CD8+CD57+ cells. This clonotype was sampled from a human donor with aplastic anemia. This rearrangement joins TRBV28 to TRBJ1-1; D unclear. The sequenced sample was sorted CD4+, CD8+, or CD8+CD57+ T cells (not recorded which) from PBMCs. The CDR3 region has the DNA TGTGCCAGCAGCCTGGGGTCTGGCACTGCAGCTTTCTTT. Translated: CASSLGSGTAAFF.